This T cell receptor beta chain was found in a study of control samples from healthy donors and cancer patients (dated by TCRdb to the early 2020s). A word on this clone: Its antigen specificity is not known. No per-base quality is available; no much larger clone lies one base away.

The CDR3 spans 15 residues, from the cysteine through the phenylalanine. Only CDR3 DNA is held: 45 bases, read in frame from base 1. From the germline V gene, CDR1 is SGHVS and CDR2 is FNYEAQ. V loses 2 bases, J loses 4 bases, and the germline ends lie 11 bases apart. Library prep was done by the immunoSEQ multiplex PCR assay. The table comes from immuneACCESS by way of TCRdb, which keeps in-frame sequences with V and J called. Part of the clones is missing from these tables; in studies checked, under half for an unresolved V gene and the rest for unknown reasons. Within this sample are some 410,000 clones, with 75% to 95% of them counted one time only. The ten largest clones represent about 6.3% of the sample.

This chain joins TRBV7-6 to TRBJ2-2; the D gene is perhaps TRBD2, on 7 matching bases. Material: PBMCs. The sequence was obtained from a man aged 35-49 years with head and neck cancer. The sequenced DNA is TGTGCCAGCAGCTTACGGGGGGCGCCCACCGGGGAGCTGTTTTTT. It specifies CASSLRGAPTGELFF.